One sample yielded the 7 T cell receptor beta chains listed below, sequenced in a study of beta chain features in type 1 diabetes. The authors reverse transcribed all of the isolated RNA, so sequencing captured expressed TCRB transcripts. Sequencing was performed with immunoSEQ multiplex PCR; in TCRdb, only in-frame clones are kept and a portion is missing. The data contain roughly 140,000 clones, around 50% of them singletons. The sequenced sample consisted of Tregs from blood. The receptor set was obtained from a man aged 18 to 29 in good health.

This clone has more than one count but fewer than ten. This sequence joins TRBV13 and TRBJ2-1; D is unclear. The CDR3 spans 14 residues. V lost 5 bases to trimming and J lost 5 bases, with 13 bases between them. Germline V gene sequence: CDR1 PRHDT, CDR2 FYEKMQ (reference sequence). CDR3 sequence reads: CASSSATIHNEQFF. CDR3 nucleotide sequence: TGTGCCAGCAGCAGTGCAACTATTCACAATGAGCAGTTCTTC.

This chain connects TRBV30 to TRBJ1-6, with TRBD1 matching over 7 bases. Germline trimming cut 0 bases from V and 0 bases from J; bases unmatched to any gene: 8. This CDR3 region has 18 residues. From germline, CDR1 is GTSNPN and CDR2 SVGIG (reference sequence). The CDR3 bases are TGTGCCTGGAGTGTTTTCCCGACAGGGAGCTCCTATAATTCACCCCTCCACTTT. Its translation: CAWSVFPTGSSYNSPLHF. The full variable domain, completed using reference TRBV30 and TRBJ1-6, is SQTIHQWPATLVQPVGSPLSLECTVEGTSNPNLYWYRQAAGRGLQLLFYSVGIGQISSEVPQNLSASRPQDRQFILSSKKLLLSDSGFYLCAWSVFPTGSSYNSPLHFGNGTRLTVT.

This chain joins TRBV7-6 and TRBJ2-5, with a tentative D call TRBD2 (5 bases). V gave up 0 bases and J gave up 2 bases, with 7 bases separating them. CDR3 length: 14 amino acids. Germline loops: CDR1 SGHVS, CDR2 FNYEAQ. The CDR3 bases are TGTGCCAGCAGCTTAGCCCCGGGACAAGAGACCCAGTACTTC. Protein: CASSLAPGQETQYF.

This clone appeared a few times. The CDR3 loop is CAWRQLTGELFF. DNA of the CDR3: TGTGCCTGGAGACAGCTGACCGGGGAGCTGTTTTTT. This rearrangement joins TRBV30 to TRBJ2-2; no firm D call. V was cut by 3 bases and J by 5 bases, with 7 bases left in between. CDR1 is GTSNPN, CDR2 SVGIG, per germline (reference sequence). CDR3 length equals 12 residues.

The J gene is TRBJ2-2, the V gene TRBV9; 7 bases are shared with TRBD1. Per the germline V gene, CDR1 is SGDLS and CDR2 is YYNGEE. The CDR3 sequence is 15 residues long. Germline trimming cut 4 bases from V and 6 bases from J; bases unmatched to any gene: 9. The DNA of the CDR3 is TGTGCCAGCAGCCCTCGACAGGGCCGATCCGGGGAGCTGTTTTTT. It codes for CASSPRQGRSGELFF.

This chain uses TRBV2 with TRBJ1-6, with 8 bases aligning to TRBD1. The CDR3 is 13 amino acids. The J segment lost 11 bases and the V segment lost 5 bases, leaving 5 bases of the junction unmatched. The germline V gene has CDR1 SNHLY and CDR2 FYNNEI. The CDR3 is CASSPGTGAPLHF. In DNA form, the CDR3 reads TGTGCCAGCAGTCCCGGGACAGGAGCACCCCTCCACTTT.

This clone was seen a handful of times. In DNA form, the CDR3 reads TGTGCCAGCAGCCCCTCCAGCATTCAGTACTTC. Protein product: CASSPSSIQYF. The V and J genes are TRBV11-2 and TRBJ2-4; D gene unclear. Per germline, CDR1 SGHAT and CDR2 FQNNGV. V shed 5 bases and J shed 9 bases, with 8 bases lying between them. The CDR3 totals 11 residues.